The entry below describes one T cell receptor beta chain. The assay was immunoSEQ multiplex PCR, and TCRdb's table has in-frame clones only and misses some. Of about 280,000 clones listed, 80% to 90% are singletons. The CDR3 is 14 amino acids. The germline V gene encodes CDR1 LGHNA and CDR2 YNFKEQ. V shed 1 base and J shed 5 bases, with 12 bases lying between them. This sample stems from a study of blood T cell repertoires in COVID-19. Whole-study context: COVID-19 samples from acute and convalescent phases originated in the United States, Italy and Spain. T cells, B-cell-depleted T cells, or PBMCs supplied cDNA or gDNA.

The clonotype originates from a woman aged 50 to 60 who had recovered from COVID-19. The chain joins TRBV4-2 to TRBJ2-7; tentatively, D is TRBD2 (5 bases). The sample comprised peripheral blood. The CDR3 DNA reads TGTGCCAGCAGCCAAGTTGCGGGTCTGGACGAGCAGTACTTC. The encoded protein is CASSQVAGLDEQYF.